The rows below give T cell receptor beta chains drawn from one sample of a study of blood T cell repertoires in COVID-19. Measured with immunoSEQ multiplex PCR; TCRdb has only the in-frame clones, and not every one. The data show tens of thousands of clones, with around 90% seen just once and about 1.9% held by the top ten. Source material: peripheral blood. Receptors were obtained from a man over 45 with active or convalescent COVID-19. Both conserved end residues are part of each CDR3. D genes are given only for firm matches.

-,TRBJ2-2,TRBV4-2,TGTGCCAGCAGCCAAGATGGTTCGGCTAGATTCCCCGGGGAGCTGTTTTTT,CASSQDGSARFPGELFF
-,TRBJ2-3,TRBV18,TGTGCCAGCTCACGACGCCCGGGAGAAGGGGCCTACGGTACAGATACGCAGTATTTT,CASSRRPGEGAYGTDTQYF
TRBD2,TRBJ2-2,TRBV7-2,TGTGCCAGCAGTTGGGGACTAGCTGGCGGGGAGCTGTTTTTT,CASSWGLAGGELFF
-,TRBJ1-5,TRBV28,TGTGCCAGCAGTTTAAGGGGCGAGGGCAATCAGCCCCAGCATTTT,CASSLRGEGNQPQHF
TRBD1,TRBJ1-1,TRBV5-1,TGCGCCAGCAGCTTGGGACAGGGGGAAGTTGCTTTCTTT,CASSLGQGEVAFF
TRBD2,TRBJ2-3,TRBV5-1,TGCGCCAGCAGCTTGGAGACTAGCAAGCTCACAGATACGCAGTATTTT,CASSLETSKLTDTQYF
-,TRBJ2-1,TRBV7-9,TGTGCCAGCAGCTTTAACTCTGAGAGGGGGAATGAGCAGTTCTTC,CASSFNSERGNEQFF
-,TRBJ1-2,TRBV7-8,TGTGCCAGCAGCTTAGCGGCAAACAAACGCACTGGCTACACCTTC,CASSLAANKRTGYTF
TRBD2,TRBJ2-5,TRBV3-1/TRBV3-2,TGTGCCAGCAGCAGGCCCCACCTCGCGAATAGCGGGAGGAAAGAGACCCAGTACTTC,CASSRPHLANSGRKETQYF
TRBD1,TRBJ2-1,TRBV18,TGTGCCAGCTCACCAAGGGACAGGGAGGACAGCGAGCAGTTCTTC,CASSPRDREDSEQFF